This T cell receptor (beta chain) was captured in a study of shared clonotypes between healthy human individuals. Study at large: The cohort had two women and a few men, ages 18 to 49.

The repertoire was sequenced with immunoSEQ multiplex PCR; TCRdb's copy has only in-frame clones and lacks some. The sample yields 2 million to 2.5 million clones, approximately 95% seen once. The CDR3 length is 14 residues. V lost 5 bases and J lost 6, with 14 bases in between. CDR1 is MNHEY and CDR2 is SMNVEV in the germline V gene (reference sequence). A note on this clone: Its antigen is unidentified.

Points from the study as a whole: Sequencing depth was a factor that was expected to affect clonotype sharing among donors.

The study drew its donors from healthy HIV-negative adults without recent acute infections or vaccinations. A CD45RA-negative memory subset and a CD45RA+ naive subset were separated from the CD4+ cells. The origin of this receptor is a man younger than 30 in good health. The gene calls are TRBV27 and TRBJ1-3; D ambiguous. Sequenced material: naive CD4+ T cells sorted from blood. Stated subset: CD45RA+ positively selected. The CDR3 region has the DNA TGTGCCAGCAGTACCCAGGCAATCCCAAACACCATATATTTT. Translated: CASSTQAIPNTIYF.